This passage covers 13 T cell receptor beta chains from one sample sequenced in a study of cytomegalovirus exposure and HLA in healthy donors. 60 Vbeta and 13 Jbeta primers were used in PCR. Profiling relied on immunoSEQ multiplex PCR, and the TCRdb table lists in-frame clones only, not all of them. This sample has 120,000 to 150,000 clones, with about 80% found just once. Sequenced: PBMCs. The receptors shown here come from a man in his late teens or twenties in good health and CMV-seronegative.

In this sample, this clone turned up a few times. The genes are TRBV12-5 and TRBJ1-1; no definite D call. The CDR3 has 13 amino acids. From germline, CDR1 is LGHNT and CDR2 FRNRAP. V was pared by 1 base and J by 5 bases, with 8 bases between. CDR3 region: CASGLDYLTEAFF. The CDR3 DNA sequence: TGTGCTAGTGGTTTGGATTACCTAACTGAAGCTTTCTTT.

This chain joins TRBV6-5 and TRBJ1-1; no clear D. V dropped 0 bases and J dropped 4 bases, with 15 bases sitting between them. The germline V gene has CDR1 MNHEY and CDR2 SVGAGI. The CDR3 loop spans 16 amino acids. CDR3 DNA: TGTGCCAGCAGTTACTCGATGTGGGCGTCGAGCACTGAAGCTTTCTTT. Translation: CASSYSMWASSTEAFF.

This clone was found a few times. The chain recombines TRBV9 with TRBJ1-5; D is ambiguous. The germline CDR1 and CDR2 sequences are SGDLS and YYNGEE. The CDR3 loop spans 15 amino acids. Trimming removed 0 bases at V and 5 bases at J, with 12 bases between. As DNA, the CDR3 is TGTGCCAGCAGCGTAGCTGGAGTCGGGGATCAGCCCCAGCATTTT. This codes for CASSVAGVGDQPQHF.

The V and J genes are TRBV5-4 and TRBJ2-2; TRBD2 matches at 9 bases. Losses at the gene ends were 0 bases for V and 6 bases for J; bases not matched to a gene: 6. The CDR3 is 16 residues long. CDR1 is SGHNT, CDR2 YYREEE, per germline (reference sequence). The CDR3 sequence: CASSLDAGGDPGELFF. The CDR3 DNA is TGTGCCAGCAGCTTGGACGCGGGAGGGGACCCCGGGGAGCTGTTTTTT.

J is TRBJ2-6 and V is TRBV5-6; 7 bases fit TRBD1. V shed 0 bases and J 5 bases; nucleotides not matched to a gene: 5. The CDR3 contains 16 residues. CDR1 is SGHDT, CDR2 YYEEEE, per germline. The CDR3 DNA reads TGTGCCAGCAGCTTGGACAGGGGCAGCTGGGCCAACGTCCTGACTTTC. Residues: CASSLDRGSWANVLTF.

This CDR3 is CASSRTSGGPDTQYF. The DNA of the CDR3 is TGTGCCAGCAGCCGTACTAGCGGGGGGCCAGATACGCAGTATTTT. This chain connects TRBV7-2 to TRBJ2-3, with TRBD2 matching 12 bases. In germline, CDR1 is SGHTA, CDR2 FQGNSA. The V and J ends lost 5 bases and 4 bases, in that order; junction bases with no gene match: 4. This CDR3 is built from 15 residues. The whole variable domain, remainder taken from reference TRBV7-2 and TRBJ2-3, is GAGVSQSPSNKVTEKGKDVELRCDPISGHTALYWYRQSLGQGLEFLIYFQGNSAPDKSGLPSDRFSAERTGGSVSTLTIQRTQQEDSAVYLCASSRTSGGPDTQYFGPGTRLTVL.

Points on this clone: One end of the junction varies from germline; a read error may be responsible. Additional DNA sequences in this sample encode the identical CDR3. V is TRBV6-5 and J is TRBJ1-6; D not certain. Germline V gives CDR1 MNHEY, CDR2 SVGAGI. The CDR3 covers 16 residues. CDR3 amino acids: CASSYSRGVYNSPLHF. Here the CDR3 DNA reads TGTGCCAGCAGTTACTCACGGGGTGTCTATAATTCCCCCCTCCACTTT.

This sequence joins TRBV7-9 and TRBJ2-5; 7 bases line up with TRBD2. The V and J ends lost 4 bases and 3 bases, in that order; junction bases with no gene match: 2. The CDR3 loop spans 13 amino acids. Per germline, CDR1 SEHNR and CDR2 FQNEAQ (reference sequence). CDR3 sequence (DNA): TGTGCCAGCAGCTGGGCGGGGGAAGAGACCCAGTACTTC. This gives the protein CASSWAGEETQYF.

This chain joins TRBV29-1 and TRBJ2-5; possible D gene TRBD1, 7 bases. The DNA end is a closer match to TRBJ2-7, so the J assignment may be wrong. Germline assignment: CDR1 SQVTM and CDR2 ANQGSEA. This CDR3 spans 13 amino acids. The CDR3 region is CSAQGGPSYEQYF. The CDR3 nucleotides are TGCAGCGCCCAGGGGGGCCCTTCCTACGAGCAGTACTTC.

The V and J genes are TRBV2 and TRBJ2-3, with D perhaps TRBD1 (5 bases). CDR3 length equals 13 residues. Trimming took 7 bases from V and 4 from J, leaving 12 bases between them. Germline V CDR1 and CDR2: SNHLY, FYNNEI. The CDR3 protein is CASMIRESDTQYF. The CDR3 nucleotides are TGTGCCAGCATGATCAGGGAATCAGATACGCAGTATTTT.

This chain connects TRBV6-5 to TRBJ2-5; TRBD2 aligns across 8 bases. V was pared by 6 bases and J by 5 bases, with 8 bases of the junction left unmatched. The CDR3 length is 14 residues. Looked up from germline, CDR1 is MNHEY and CDR2 is SVGAGI. CDR3 sequence reads: CASRSPREGETQYF. In DNA form, the CDR3 reads TGTGCCAGCAGGTCCCCACGGGAGGGGGAGACCCAGTACTTC.

The chain links TRBV14 to TRBJ1-2; no definite D call. There are 15 residues in the CDR3. With 0 bases removed from V and 6 bases from J, the gap between germline ends came to 14 bases. Germline assignment: CDR1 SGHDN and CDR2 FVKESK. The CDR3 region has the DNA TGTGCCAGCAGCCAAGATGGCTCGGGGTACAATGGCTACACCTTC. It encodes CASSQDGSGYNGYTF. Full variable domain (rest looked up from reference TRBV14 and TRBJ1-2): EAGVTQFPSHSVIEKGQTVTLRCDPISGHDNLYWYRRVMGKEIKFLLHFVKESKQDESGMPNNRFLAERTGGTYSTLKVQPAELEDSGVYFCASSQDGSGYNGYTFGSGTRLTVV.

The V gene is TRBV6-5, the J gene TRBJ2-7; 11 bases agree with TRBD1. Unmatched junction bases numbered 12, after V lost 2 bases and J lost 9 bases. Germline assignment: CDR1 MNHEY and CDR2 SVGAGI. This CDR3 is 16 amino acids long. DNA of the CDR3: TGTGCCAGCAGTTACAGAGAAGGACAGGGGGCGAGCAGGCAGTACTTC. It specifies CASSYREGQGASRQYF.